These 6 T cell receptor beta chains were sequenced from one sample in a study of cytomegalovirus exposure and HLA in healthy donors. In the PCR, 60 Vbeta and 13 Jbeta primers were used. Sequencing used immunoSEQ multiplex PCR; TCRdb keeps in-frame clones, though not all of them. The sample has more than 95,000 clones; about 68% are singletons. Material: PBMCs. The receptor set was obtained from a woman in her 50s in good health and CMV-seropositive.

This chain connects TRBV29-1 to TRBJ2-5, with TRBD1 matching 11 bases. The junction had 4 bases not matched to a gene; V was cut back by 2 bases and J by 5 bases. CDR1 is SQVTM, CDR2 ANQGSEA, per germline. This CDR3 region has 14 residues. The CDR3 loop is CSVEWDRGRETQYF. CDR3 DNA sequence: TGCAGCGTTGAATGGGACAGGGGGAGGGAGACCCAGTACTTC.

In this sample, this clone turned up a few times. J is TRBJ1-2 and V is TRBV6-5, with D tentatively TRBD1 (6 bases). Germline-derived CDR1 and CDR2 are MNHEY and SVGAGI. Trimming shortened V by 6 bases and J by 7 bases, and 18 bases separated the two germline ends. The CDR3 covers 14 residues. The CDR3 loop reads CASRVQGVNGGYTF. As DNA, the CDR3 is TGTGCCAGCAGGGTACAGGGTGTAAACGGTGGCTACACCTTC.

The chain joins TRBV7-8 to TRBJ1-3; a possible D gene is TRBD1 (6 bases). V lost 5 bases and J lost 3, with 14 bases in between. The length of the CDR3 is 15 residues. Germline loops: CDR1 SGHVS, CDR2 FQNEAQ. CDR3 residues: CASSVTGIDGNTIYF. CDR3 DNA sequence: TGTGCCAGCAGCGTCACAGGGATCGATGGAAACACCATATATTTT.

The V gene is TRBV28, the J gene TRBJ1-1, with D possibly being TRBD1 (5 bases). There are 12 residues in the CDR3. Germline V lookup: CDR1 MDHEN, CDR2 SYDVKM. The V gene lost 5 bases and the J gene lost 6 bases, with 10 bases spanning the gap. The CDR3 region has the DNA TGTGCCAGCAGTATTAGGGGTTCTGAAGCTTTCTTT. Translating gives CASSIRGSEAFF.

This clone showed up just a few times. The chain combines TRBV19 with TRBJ2-6; 10 bases map to TRBD1. The CDR3 runs to 15 residues. V lost 3 bases to trimming and J lost 10 bases; unmatched junction nucleotides: 6. CDR1 is LNHDA, CDR2 SQIVND, per germline (reference sequence). CDR3 sequence: CASSMGGTGVNVLTF. CDR3 bases: TGTGCCAGTAGTATGGGAGGGACAGGGGTGAACGTCCTGACTTTC.

This chain joins TRBV27 and TRBJ1-2; possible D gene TRBD1, 5 bases. V was trimmed by 2 bases and J by 8 bases, leaving 9 bases between them. Germline V gene lookup returns CDR1 MNHEY and CDR2 SMNVEV (reference sequence). This CDR3 contains 12 residues. CDR3 sequence: CASSLPGFGYTF. CDR3 bases: TGTGCCAGCAGTTTACCAGGGTTCGGCTACACCTTC.